The clone carrying this T cell receptor (beta chain) was seen once. Antigen unknown. Germline V gives CDR1 LNHDA, CDR2 SQIVND (reference sequence). The CDR3 consists of 12 residues. Between the trimmed V and J ends, which lost 7 bases and 6 bases, there was a span of 12 bases. This sample was taken from a study of T cell responses to AZD1222 COVID-19 vaccine. Study-wide results and caveats: Baseline seropositives among AZD1222 recipients totaled only five or six. Donors, mostly white British, included more females; clonal diversity was possibly underestimated. The study found vaccine-associated CD4 TCRs spanning spike, dominant at 160-218 and 743-854. The breadth and depth of Spike-specific TCRs increased once two AZD1222 doses had been given.

Profiling relied on immunoSEQ multiplex PCR, and the TCRdb table lists in-frame clones only, not all of them. The sample lists around 80,000 clones; about 85% were seen once. The receptor was derived from an adult who received the AZD1222 COVID-19 vaccine. The V and J genes are TRBV19 and TRBJ1-2; D unclear. The specimen comprised peripheral blood, sampled 28 days after the second AZD1222 dose. CDR3 sequence: CASTPTGDGYTF. The DNA of the CDR3 is TGTGCCAGTACCCCGACCGGGGATGGCTACACCTTC.